The rows below give T cell receptor beta chains drawn from one sample of a study of early T cells in non-severe SARS-CoV-2 infection. TCRdb reanalysed the 5' RACE reads using MiXCR and keeps one entry per CDR3 protein. The sample includes roughly 97,000 distinct CDR3 sequences, roughly 9.6% of them seen just once. Sequencing used whole blood, obtained at baseline. These receptors were collected from an adult who was a healthcare worker with PCR-confirmed SARS-CoV-2 infection or an uninfected control (not recorded which). The CDR3 runs from the conserved cysteine through the conserved F or W. The D gene is left open where the match is weak. The size field is filled for only some rows; it gives once, few, many or a size class.

d_call	cdr3_length	clone_size	v_call	j_call	cdr3_nt	cdr3_aa
.	12	few	TRBV6-2/TRBV6-3	TRBJ1-1	TGTGCCAGCAGTTACCCGGGGTTCGAAGCTTTCTTT	CASSYPGFEAFF
TRBD1	15	.	TRBV5-1	TRBJ2-3	TGCGCCAGCAGCTTGAGCCAGGGGGCCATAGATACGCAGTATTTT	CASSLSQGAIDTQYF
TRBD1	15	.	TRBV5-6	TRBJ2-3	TGTGTCAGCAGCCCTGGACAGGGGGCTGGAGATACGCAGTATTTT	CVSSPGQGAGDTQYF
.	13	many	TRBV10-1	TRBJ2-1	TGCGCCAGCAAGAGTAGCCCAGGGACTGAGCAGTTCTTC	CASKSSPGTEQFF
TRBD2	15	few	TRBV20-1	TRBJ2-3	TGCAGTGCTAGAAATAGCGGGCAACTCACAGATACGCAGTATTTT	CSARNSGQLTDTQYF
TRBD1	13	few	TRBV6-6	TRBJ2-7	TGTGCCAGCAGGACCGGGACAGGGGGCGAGCAGTACTTC	CASRTGTGGEQYF
TRBD1	17	many	TRBV24-1	TRBJ1-1	TGTGCCACCAGTGATGCCGGGACAGGGGGATCGGGGACTGAAGCTTTCTTT	CATSDAGTGGSGTEAFF
.	15	many	TRBV4-1	TRBJ2-2	TGCGCCAGCAGCCATAACAAAGGTCCAACCGGGGAGCTGTTTTTT	CASSHNKGPTGELFF
TRBD1	15	.	TRBV6-5	TRBJ1-4	TGTGCCAGCGCCGTACAGGGGAATTTGATTGAAAAACTGTTTTTT	CASAVQGNLIEKLFF
.	13	few	TRBV7-9	TRBJ2-3	TGTGCCAGCAGCTTCATCGGCACAGATACGCAGTATTTT	CASSFIGTDTQYF
.	15	.	TRBV27	TRBJ1-1	TGTGCCAGCAGTTTATCGTGGGGGTCTAACACTGAAGCTTTCTTT	CASSLSWGSNTEAFF
TRBD2	14	.	TRBV18	TRBJ2-3	TGTGCCAGCTCACCCGGACTAGTCTCAGATACGCAGTATTTT	CASSPGLVSDTQYF
TRBD2	16	.	TRBV2	TRBJ2-3	TGTGCCAGCAGGCATCGGGGAGGGGAAAGCACAGATACGCAGTATTTT	CASRHRGGESTDTQYF
.	13	few	TRBV20-1	TRBJ2-3	TGCAGTGCTAGGGAAACTAACACAGATACGCAGTATTTT	CSARETNTDTQYF
.	14	few	TRBV7-9	TRBJ2-1	TGTGCCAGCAGCTTAGGGGTAGCGGACAATGAGCAGTTCTTC	CASSLGVADNEQFF
.	14	.	TRBV9	TRBJ2-3	TGTGCCAGCACCCGGACGGGGGATGCAGATACGCAGTATTTT	CASTRTGDADTQYF
.	14	few	TRBV6-5	TRBJ1-5	TGTGCCAGCCGCCAGGCCGATAGCAATCAGCCCCAGCATTTT	CASRQADSNQPQHF
TRBD2	15	many	TRBV6-5	TRBJ2-1	TGTGCCAGCAGGGGCAGCGGGAGTGGGTACAATGAGCAGTTCTTC	CASRGSGSGYNEQFF
.	15	few	TRBV20-1	TRBJ1-1	TGCAGTGCGACACCACCGGGACTGGGAAACACTGAAGCTTTCTTT	CSATPPGLGNTEAFF
TRBD2	17	few	TRBV7-9	TRBJ2-2	TGTGCCAGCAGCCCGCCTCCTAGCGGGAGTCACCTCGGGGAGCTGTTTTTT	CASSPPPSGSHLGELFF
.	14	many	TRBV7-9	TRBJ2-3	TGTGCCAGTTCCTGGGGCGTCGAACCAGATACGCAGTATTTT	CASSWGVEPDTQYF
.	13	.	TRBV20-1	TRBJ2-2	TGCAGTGCTAGAGATTATCCGGGCGGGGAGCTGTTTTTT	CSARDYPGGELFF
.	14	few	TRBV20-1	TRBJ2-5	TGCAGTGCTAGAGCTGGGACGGGACAAGAGACCCAGTACTTC	CSARAGTGQETQYF
TRBD1	16	many	TRBV6-6	TRBJ1-1	TGTGCCAGCAGTTACCCTAGATACCGGGACAGGGTCGACGCTTTCTTT	CASSYPRYRDRVDAFF
.	16	few	TRBV13	TRBJ2-1	TGTGCCAGCAGCGCGCACAGGGAGAGCTCCTACAATGAGCAGTTCTTC	CASSAHRESSYNEQFF
TRBD2	13	many	TRBV29-1	TRBJ2-3	TGCAGCGTCGTAGCGGGAGGATCAGATACGCAGTATTTT	CSVVAGGSDTQYF
TRBD2	15	many	TRBV19	TRBJ2-1	TGTGCCAGTAGTACAATAGCGGGGGGTCGAGGTGAGCAGTTCTTC	CASSTIAGGRGEQFF
.	13	many	TRBV6-1	TRBJ1-5	TGTGCCAGCGGCGAACAAGTAAATCAGCCCCAGCATTTT	CASGEQVNQPQHF
.	13	few	TRBV20-1	TRBJ1-2	TGCAGTGCTAGAGATAACAGGAACTATGGCTACACCTTC	CSARDNRNYGYTF
TRBD1	16	few	TRBV4-1	TRBJ1-1	TGCGCCAGCAGCCGAGGACAGGGAGGGGGGAGTACTGAAGCTTTCTTT	CASSRGQGGGSTEAFF
.	15	few	TRBV5-6	TRBJ2-3	TGTGCCAGCAGCTTGGAATTGCGTGGGTCAGATACGCAGTATTTT	CASSLELRGSDTQYF
.	14	.	TRBV3-1	TRBJ1-6	TGTGCCAGCAGCCGGGGACCCTATAATTCACCCCTCCACTTT	CASSRGPYNSPLHF
.	15	few	TRBV5-1	TRBJ2-7	TGCGCCAGCAGCTTGGATCCAGGGGCCCGCTACGAGCAGTACTTC	CASSLDPGARYEQYF
.	14	.	TRBV6-5	TRBJ2-3	TGTGCCAGCAGTTACTCGGGATGGACAGATACGCAGTATTTT	CASSYSGWTDTQYF
.	16	.	TRBV4-3	TRBJ2-1	TGCGCCAGCAGCCAAGATCAGGTTGGCTCCTACAATGAGCAGTTCTTC	CASSQDQVGSYNEQFF
.	13	many	TRBV20-1	TRBJ2-7	TGCAGTGCCCCAAGGACACCAACCTACGAAGAGTACTTC	CSAPRTPTYEEYF
TRBD1	17	.	TRBV3-1	TRBJ2-1	TGTGCCAGCAGCCACTGGAGAGGGGGCGACTCCTACAATGAGCAGTTCTTC	CASSHWRGGDSYNEQFF
.	13	.	TRBV7-6	TRBJ1-1	TGTGCCAGCAGCTTAGCGACAGCCACTGAAGCTTTCTTT	CASSLATATEAFF
.	12	few	TRBV2	TRBJ1-2	TGTGCCAGCAGGCGGGCGGGCTATGGCTACACCTTC	CASRRAGYGYTF
TRBD1	16	.	TRBV27	TRBJ1-2	TGTGCCAGCAGTTTATCCGGCAACAGGGGCGTCTATGGCTACACCTTC	CASSLSGNRGVYGYTF
TRBD2	13	.	TRBV7-2	TRBJ2-3	TGTGCCAGCAGGAGCGGGAACACAGATACGCAGTATTTT	CASRSGNTDTQYF
.	13	many	TRBV20-1	TRBJ1-6	TGCAGTGCCCCTAATGGGGGGGGATCACCCCTCCACTTT	CSAPNGGGSPLHF
.	15	.	TRBV5-1	TRBJ2-5	TGCGCCAGCAGCTTGGAGGGACGGCCGCAAGAGACCCAGTACTTC	CASSLEGRPQETQYF
.	13	few	TRBV24-1	TRBJ2-3	TGTGCCACCGGGGTCCCCCGCACAGATACGCAGTATTTT	CATGVPRTDTQYF
.	14	.	TRBV19	TRBJ2-4	TGTGCCAGTACCCATGGGGGTCTGCGGAACATTCAGTACTTC	CASTHGGLRNIQYF
.	13	many	TRBV14	TRBJ2-1	TGTGCCAGCAGCCTCTCTCTAAGCAGTGAGCAGTTCTTC	CASSLSLSSEQFF
.	14	.	TRBV3-1	TRBJ1-2	TGTGCCAGCAGCCAAGGTCCTCCCAGCTATGGCTACACCTTC	CASSQGPPSYGYTF
.	19	.	TRBV7-3	TRBJ2-1	TGTGCCAGCAGCTTAAGGCGGAGGAGTGGGGACATAGATTACAATGAGCAGTTCTTC	CASSLRRRSGDIDYNEQFF
.	12	few	TRBV28	TRBJ2-7	TGTGCCAGCAGCCCGGCTGACTACGAGCAGTACTTC	CASSPADYEQYF
TRBD1	13	few	TRBV30	TRBJ2-1	TGTGCCTTATCCCGGGACAGGGGCAATGAGCAGTTCTTC	CALSRDRGNEQFF
.	13	.	TRBV29-1	TRBJ2-1	TGCAGCGCAGACCGACCCACTAGAGATGAGCAGTTCTTC	CSADRPTRDEQFF
.	12	few	TRBV7-6	TRBJ2-5	TGTGCGAGCGGGCAGGGTGAAGAGACCCAGTACTTC	CASGQGEETQYF
TRBD2	17	.	TRBV13	TRBJ2-3	TGTGCCAGCAGCCCATCCCTTGGCGGGAGACGGACAGATACGCAGTATTTT	CASSPSLGGRRTDTQYF
.	13	few	TRBV6-2/TRBV6-3	TRBJ1-6	TGTGCCAGCATGGACAGAGATAATTCACCCCTCCACTTT	CASMDRDNSPLHF
.	14	many	TRBV9	TRBJ2-2	TGTGCCAGCAGCGCCCAGCCGAACACCGGGGAGCTGTTTTTT	CASSAQPNTGELFF